This T cell receptor (beta chain) was found in a study of T-cell reconstitution after alpha-beta-depleted transplantation in children. Researchers prepared the TCRbeta library using unique molecular identifiers, the study reports. In TCRdb, the PCR reads were re-called with MiXCR into one record per CDR3 protein. This table holds approximately 490,000 distinct CDR3 sequences, about 10% found once. Many counts were recorded for this clonotype. Its cognate antigen is unknown. Broader study findings: About two months after transplant, alpha-beta T cells reportedly came from several hundred expanded graft clones. T-cell counts and diversity were attributed mostly to newly produced T cells one year after transplant. Where some patients showed high TCRbeta diversity at day 60, it came from recipient T cells and thymic progenitors that had survived.

Germline CDR1 and CDR2: DFQATT and SNEGSKA (reference sequence). The CDR3 runs to 14 residues. Germline trimming cut 6 bases from V and 2 bases from J; bases unmatched to any gene: 6. The source was PBMCs, collected before TCRalphabeta/CD19-depleted stem cell transplant. This TCR derives from a child between 2 and 9 years old with inherited bone marrow failure, due to receive a stem cell transplant. The chain is built from TRBV20-1 and TRBJ1-3, with 8 bases aligning to TRBD1. The CDR3 sequence is CSARRTGPGNTIYF. DNA for the CDR3: TGCAGTGCGAGAAGGACAGGGCCTGGAAACACCATATATTTT.